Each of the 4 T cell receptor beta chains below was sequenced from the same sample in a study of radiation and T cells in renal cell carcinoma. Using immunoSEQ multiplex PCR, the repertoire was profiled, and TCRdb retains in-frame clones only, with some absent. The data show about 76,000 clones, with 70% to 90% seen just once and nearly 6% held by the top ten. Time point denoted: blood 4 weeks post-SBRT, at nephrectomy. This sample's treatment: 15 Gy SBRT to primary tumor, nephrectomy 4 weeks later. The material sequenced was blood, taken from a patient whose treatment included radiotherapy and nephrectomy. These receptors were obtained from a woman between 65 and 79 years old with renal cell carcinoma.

CDR3 loop: CAWSNQGTNEKLFF. CDR3 nucleotide sequence: TGTGCCTGGAGTAATCAGGGGACTAATGAAAAACTGTTTTTT. V usage is TRBV30 and J usage is TRBJ1-4, with D possibly being TRBD1 (6 bases). V lost 2 bases, J lost 2 bases, and 9 bases lay in between. The CDR3 totals 14 residues. The V gene's germline CDR1 is GTSNPN and CDR2 SVGIG (reference sequence).

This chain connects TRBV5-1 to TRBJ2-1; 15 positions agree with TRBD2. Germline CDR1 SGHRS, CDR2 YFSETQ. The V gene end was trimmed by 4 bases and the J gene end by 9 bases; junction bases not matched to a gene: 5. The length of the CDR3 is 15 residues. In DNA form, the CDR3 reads TGCGCCAGCAGCACGGGACTAGCGGGGGGAGTTGAGCAGTTCTTC. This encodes CASSTGLAGGVEQFF.

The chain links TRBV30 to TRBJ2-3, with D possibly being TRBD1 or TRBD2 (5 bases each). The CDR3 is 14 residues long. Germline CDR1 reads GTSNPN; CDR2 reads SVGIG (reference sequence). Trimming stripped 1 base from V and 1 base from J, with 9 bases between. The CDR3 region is CAWSGGVRTDTQYF. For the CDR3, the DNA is TGTGCCTGGAGTGGAGGGGTCCGCACAGATACGCAGTATTTT.

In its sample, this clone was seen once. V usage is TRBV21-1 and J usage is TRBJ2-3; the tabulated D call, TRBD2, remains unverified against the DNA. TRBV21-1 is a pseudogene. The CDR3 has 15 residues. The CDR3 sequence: CASSSPGDCTDTQYF. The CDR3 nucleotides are TGTGCCAGCAGCTCACCTGGAGACTGCACAGATACGCAGTATTTT.